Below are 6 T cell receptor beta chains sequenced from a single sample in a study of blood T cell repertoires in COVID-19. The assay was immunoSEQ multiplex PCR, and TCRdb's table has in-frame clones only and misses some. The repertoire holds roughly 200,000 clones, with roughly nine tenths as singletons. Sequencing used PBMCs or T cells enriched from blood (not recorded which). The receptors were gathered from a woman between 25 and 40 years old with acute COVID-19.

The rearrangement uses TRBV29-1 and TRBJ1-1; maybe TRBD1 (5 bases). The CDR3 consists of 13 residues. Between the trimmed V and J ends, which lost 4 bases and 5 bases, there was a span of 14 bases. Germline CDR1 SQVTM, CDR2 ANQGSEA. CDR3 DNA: TGCAGCGTTGTTGGGTCGGGGGATACTGAAGCTTTCTTT. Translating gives CSVVGSGDTEAFF.

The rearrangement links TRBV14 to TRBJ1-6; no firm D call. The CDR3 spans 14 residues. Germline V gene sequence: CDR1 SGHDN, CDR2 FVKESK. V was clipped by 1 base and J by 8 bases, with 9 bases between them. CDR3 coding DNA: TGTGCCAGCAGCCAAGGCGGCCATTATTCACCCCTCCACTTT. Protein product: CASSQGGHYSPLHF.

DNA for the CDR3: TGTGCCAGCAGCCAAGCGACAGGGTCTGGAAACACCATATATTTT. This gives the protein CASSQATGSGNTIYF. The chain carries TRBV3-1 (or the pseudogene TRBV3-2) and TRBJ1-3; TRBD1 matches 7 bases. CDR3 length equals 15 residues. J gave up 1 base and V 1 base, and 1 base lay outside the gene matches. Germline-derived CDR1 and CDR2 are LGHDT and YNNKEL (reference sequence).

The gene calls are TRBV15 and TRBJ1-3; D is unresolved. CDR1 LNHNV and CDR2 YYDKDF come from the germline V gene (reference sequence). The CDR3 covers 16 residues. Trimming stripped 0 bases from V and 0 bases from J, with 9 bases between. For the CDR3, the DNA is TGTGCCACCAGCAGAGATCGGAGGCTCTCTGGAAACACCATATATTTT. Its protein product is CATSRDRRLSGNTIYF.

The DNA of the CDR3 is TGTGCCAGCAGCTCACTAGCGGGGGGCTACGAGCAGTACTTC. It translates to CASSSLAGGYEQYF. The rearrangement links TRBV11-2 to TRBJ2-7; TRBD2 matches 12 bases. Losses at the gene ends were 4 bases for V and 3 bases for J; bases not matched to a gene: 1. The germline V gene has CDR1 SGHAT and CDR2 FQNNGV. The CDR3 covers 14 residues.

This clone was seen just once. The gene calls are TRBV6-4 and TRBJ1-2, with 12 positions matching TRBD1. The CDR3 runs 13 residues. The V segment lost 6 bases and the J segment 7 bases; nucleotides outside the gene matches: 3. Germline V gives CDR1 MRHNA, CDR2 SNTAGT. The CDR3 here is CASSAGQGAGYTF. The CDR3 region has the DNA TGTGCCAGCAGCGCGGGACAGGGGGCTGGCTACACCTTC.